This TCR beta chain derives from a study of cytomegalovirus exposure and HLA in healthy donors. The PCR employed 60 Vbeta primers together with 13 Jbeta primers. The assay was immunoSEQ multiplex PCR, and TCRdb's table has in-frame clones only and misses some. The sample has tens of thousands of clones, roughly 67% seen once. The clonotype originates from a woman aged 45-65 years in good health and CMV-seropositive. The sample taken for sequencing was PBMCs.

CDR3 protein: CASRGQGGEANVLTF. The CDR3, as DNA: TGTGCCAGCAGGGGACAGGGGGGGGAGGCCAACGTCCTGACTTTC. V gene TRBV2 combines with J gene TRBJ2-6; 11 bases are a match to TRBD1. This CDR3 region has 15 residues. Looked up from germline, CDR1 is SNHLY and CDR2 is FYNNEI. With 6 bases clipped from V and 6 bases from J, the junction kept 4 bases outside the gene matches.